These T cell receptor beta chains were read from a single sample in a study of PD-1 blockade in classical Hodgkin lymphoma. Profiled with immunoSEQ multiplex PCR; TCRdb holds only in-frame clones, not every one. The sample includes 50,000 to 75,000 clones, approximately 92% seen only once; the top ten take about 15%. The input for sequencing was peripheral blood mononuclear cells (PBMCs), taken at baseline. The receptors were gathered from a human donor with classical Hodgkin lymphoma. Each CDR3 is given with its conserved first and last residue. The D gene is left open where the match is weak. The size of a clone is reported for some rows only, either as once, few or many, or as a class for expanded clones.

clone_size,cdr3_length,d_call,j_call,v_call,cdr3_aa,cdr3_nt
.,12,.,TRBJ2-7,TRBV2,CASRDNSYEQYF,TGTGCCAGCAGGGACAACTCCTACGAGCAGTACTTC
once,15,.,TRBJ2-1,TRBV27,CASRSWTRTDNEQFF,TGTGCCAGCAGATCGTGGACCAGAACTGACAATGAGCAGTTCTTC
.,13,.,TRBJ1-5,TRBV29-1,CSVVADAGSAQHF,TGCAGCGTTGTAGCGGACGCTGGGTCGGCCCAGCATTTT
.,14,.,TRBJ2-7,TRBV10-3,CAISDFGGIYEQYF,TGTGCCATCAGTGACTTTGGAGGTATCTACGAGCAGTACTTC
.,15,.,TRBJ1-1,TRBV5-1,CASSLKSQGNTEAFF,TGCGCCAGCAGCTTGAAGAGTCAGGGGAACACTGAAGCTTTCTTT
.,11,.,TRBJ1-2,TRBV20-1,CSAIRDSGYTF,TGCAGTGCTATCAGGGACTCTGGCTACACCTTC
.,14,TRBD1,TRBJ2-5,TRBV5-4,CASSFRQGAGTQYF,TGTGCCAGCAGCTTTAGACAGGGGGCAGGGACCCAGTACTTC
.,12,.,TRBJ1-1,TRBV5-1,CASSLDGREAFF,TGCGCCAGCAGCTTGGATGGACGGGAAGCTTTCTTT
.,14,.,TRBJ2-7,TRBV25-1,CASSPTEPIYEQYF,TGTGCCAGCAGCCCTACAGAACCCATCTACGAGCAGTACTTC
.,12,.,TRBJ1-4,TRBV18,CASSPRTEKLFF,TGTGCCAGCTCACCGAGGACCGAAAAACTGTTTTTT
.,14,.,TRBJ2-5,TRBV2,CASSEIGPIETQYF,TGTGCCAGCAGTGAAATAGGGCCGATCGAGACCCAGTACTTC
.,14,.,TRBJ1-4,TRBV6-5,CASSYGQSAEKLFF,TGTGCCAGCAGTTACGGGCAGTCGGCTGAAAAACTGTTTTTT
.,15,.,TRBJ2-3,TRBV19,CASTSYSTGTGTQYF,TGTGCCAGTACCTCGTATTCCACAGGAACGGGTACGCAGTATTTT
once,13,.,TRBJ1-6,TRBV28,CATLQPSNSPLHF,TGTGCCACCTTGCAGCCCTCTAATTCACCCCTCCACTTT
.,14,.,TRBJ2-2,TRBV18,CASSPRDSTGELFF,TGTGCCAGCTCACCTCGCGACTCTACCGGGGAGCTGTTTTTT
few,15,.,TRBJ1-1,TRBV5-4,CASSPWGGMNTEAFF,TGTGCCAGCAGCCCCTGGGGGGGGATGAACACTGAAGCTTTCTTT
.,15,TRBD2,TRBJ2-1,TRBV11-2,CASSVQRGIYNEQFF,TGTGCCAGCAGCGTCCAGCGGGGGATCTACAATGAGCAGTTCTTC
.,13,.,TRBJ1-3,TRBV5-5,CASSLVTGNTIYF,TGTGCCAGCAGCTTGGTTACTGGAAACACCATATATTTT
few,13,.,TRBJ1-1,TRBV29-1,CSAIRVENTEAFF,TGCAGCGCGATCAGGGTGGAGAACACTGAAGCTTTCTTT
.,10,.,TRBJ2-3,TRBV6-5,CASSSDTQYF,TGTGCCAGTAGCTCAGATACGCAGTATTTT
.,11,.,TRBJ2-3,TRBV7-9,CASPAGPTQYF,TGTGCCAGCCCCGCGGGGCCTACGCAGTATTTT
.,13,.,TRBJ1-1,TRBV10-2,CASSVGDGFEAFF,TGCGCCAGCAGTGTTGGAGACGGCTTTGAAGCTTTCTTT
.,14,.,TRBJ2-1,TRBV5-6,CASSRSEGTASGFF,TGTGCCAGCAGCCGTAGTGAGGGGACGGCTTCGGGGTTCTTC
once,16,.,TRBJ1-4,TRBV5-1,CASSLFGASLREKLFF,TGCGCCAGCAGCTTGTTCGGTGCGTCTCTCCGTGAAAAACTGTTTTTT
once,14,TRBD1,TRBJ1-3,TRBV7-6,CASSVQGAGNTIYF,TGTGCCAGCAGCGTACAGGGGGCCGGAAACACCATATATTTT
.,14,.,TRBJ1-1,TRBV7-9,CASSFGGENTEAFF,TGTGCCAGCAGCTTCGGGGGCGAGAATACTGAAGCTTTCTTT
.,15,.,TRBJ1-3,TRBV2,CASSGWGLSGNTIYF,TGTGCCAGCAGTGGGTGGGGGCTTTCTGGAAACACCATATATTTT
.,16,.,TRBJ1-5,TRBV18,CASSPSSGAGNQPQHF,TGTGCCAGCTCACCTTCGTCGGGGGCCGGCAATCAGCCCCAGCATTTT
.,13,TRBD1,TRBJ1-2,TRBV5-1,CASSKTGANGYTF,TGCGCCAGCAGCAAGACAGGGGCGAATGGCTACACCTTC
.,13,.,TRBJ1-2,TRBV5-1,CASSLGQNYGYTF,TGCGCCAGCAGCTTGGGACAGAACTATGGCTACACCTTC
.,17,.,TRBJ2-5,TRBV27,CASSVRRASGFGETQYF,TGTGCCAGCAGTGTTCGTCGGGCATCCGGCTTCGGGGAGACCCAGTACTTC
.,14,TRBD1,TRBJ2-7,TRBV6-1,CASSSGTGDYEQYF,TGTGCCAGCAGTTCCGGGACAGGGGACTACGAGCAGTACTTC
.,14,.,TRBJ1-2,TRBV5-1,CASSLYRANYGYTF,TGCGCCAGCAGCTTGTATAGGGCAAACTATGGCTACACCTTC
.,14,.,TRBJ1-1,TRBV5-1,CASSWNVLDTEAFF,TGCGCCAGCAGCTGGAATGTGCTTGACACTGAAGCTTTCTTT
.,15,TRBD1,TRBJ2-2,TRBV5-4,CASRYGTENTGELFF,TGTGCCAGCAGATACGGGACAGAGAATACCGGGGAGCTGTTTTTT
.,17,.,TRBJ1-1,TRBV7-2,CASSSAGDTSKNTEAFF,TGTGCCAGCAGCTCGGCTGGAGACACATCTAAGAACACTGAAGCTTTCTTT
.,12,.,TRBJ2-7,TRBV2,CASTERGNEQYF,TGTGCCAGCACCGAAAGGGGGAACGAGCAGTACTTC
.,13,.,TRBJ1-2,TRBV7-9,CASSSDGIYGYTF,TGTGCCAGCAGCTCCGACGGAATCTATGGCTACACCTTC
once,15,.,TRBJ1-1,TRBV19,CASSTKMTGNTEAFF,TGTGCCAGTAGTACTAAGATGACAGGTAACACTGAAGCTTTCTTT
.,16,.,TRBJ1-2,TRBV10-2,CASSPQSSDRVDGYTF,TGCGCCAGCAGTCCACAGTCCTCGGATCGGGTGGATGGCTACACCTTC
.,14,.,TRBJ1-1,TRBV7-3,CASSPWGENTEAFF,TGTGCCAGCAGCCCTTGGGGAGAGAACACTGAAGCTTTCTTT
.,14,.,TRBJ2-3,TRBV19,CASSIAQVADTQYF,TGTGCCAGTAGTATAGCCCAGGTAGCAGATACGCAGTATTTT
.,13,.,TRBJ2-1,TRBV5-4,CASSFEGSHEQFF,TGTGCCAGCAGCTTTGAGGGTAGCCATGAGCAGTTCTTC
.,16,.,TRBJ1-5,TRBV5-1,CASVLYPPDRNQPQHF,TGCGCCAGCGTACTTTATCCCCCGGATCGCAATCAGCCCCAGCATTTT
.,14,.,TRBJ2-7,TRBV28,CASSPSQSSYEQYF,TGTGCCAGCAGCCCCTCTCAGAGCTCCTACGAGCAGTACTTC
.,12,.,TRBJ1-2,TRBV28,CASSLAVVGYTF,TGTGCCAGCAGTTTAGCAGTAGTTGGCTACACCTTC
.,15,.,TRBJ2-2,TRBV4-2,CASSQEDLLSGELFF,TGTGCCAGCAGCCAAGAAGACTTGCTCTCCGGGGAGCTGTTTTTT
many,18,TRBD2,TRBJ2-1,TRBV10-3,CAISEGTSGVSSYNEQFF,TGTGCCATCAGCGAGGGGACTAGCGGGGTCAGCTCCTACAATGAGCAGTTCTTC
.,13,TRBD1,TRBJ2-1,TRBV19,CASSRGQVNEQFF,TGTGCCAGTAGCAGAGGACAGGTGAATGAGCAGTTCTTC